This TCR beta chain was profiled in a study of post-analysis software for immune sequencing data. Across the whole study: There were relapsing-remitting, secondary progressive and progressive-relapsing multiple sclerosis among the disease courses included.

The CDR3 runs to 18 residues. Germline V gene data show CDR1 as SNHLY and CDR2 as FYNNEI. Trimming took 7 bases from V and 4 from J; bases not matched to a gene: 18. Only a few counts were recorded for this clonotype. The antigen is not known. TCR beta libraries were prepared from cDNA with unique molecular identifiers. About 500,000 cDNA molecules came from roughly 0.93 to 9.6 million T cells. TCRdb analysed the PCR reads with MiXCR anew, one entry per CDR3 protein. The sample consists of roughly 870,000 distinct CDR3 sequences, around 50% of them appearing once. Study-wide results and caveats: F-measure co-clustering was strong for batch-matched samples. Normalized Chao1 diversity in multiple sclerosis patients fell significantly below that of controls. When patients were compared with controls, five TRBV segments were more frequent, TRBV5-6, TRBV5-1 and TRBV20-1 among them.

The chain has TRBV2 and TRBJ1-4, with TRBD1 matching over 7 bases. The source of this sequence is a girl aged 5-17 years with multiple sclerosis. Sequencing was performed on blood. CDR3 bases: TGTGCCAGCAAGGGATCGACCGGGACAGTCACCTATAATGAAAAACTGTTTTTT. Protein: CASKGSTGTVTYNEKLFF.